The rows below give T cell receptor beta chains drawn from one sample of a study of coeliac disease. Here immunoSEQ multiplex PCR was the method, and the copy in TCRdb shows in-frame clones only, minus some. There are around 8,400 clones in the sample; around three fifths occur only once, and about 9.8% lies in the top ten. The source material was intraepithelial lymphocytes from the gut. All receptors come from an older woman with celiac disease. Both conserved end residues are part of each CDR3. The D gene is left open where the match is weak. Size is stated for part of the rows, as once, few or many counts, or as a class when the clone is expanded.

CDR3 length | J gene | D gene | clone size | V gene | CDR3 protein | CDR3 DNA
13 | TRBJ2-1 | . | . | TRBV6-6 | CASSYSNLGQQFF | TGTGCCAGCAGTTACTCGAATCTAGGCCAGCAGTTCTTC
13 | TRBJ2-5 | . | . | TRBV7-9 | CASSSNYKETQYF | TGTGCCAGCAGCTCCAACTACAAAGAGACCCAGTACTTC
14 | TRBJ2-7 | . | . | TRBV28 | CASRHGTSSYEQYF | TGTGCCAGCAGGCACGGGACAAGCAGCTACGAGCAGTACTTC
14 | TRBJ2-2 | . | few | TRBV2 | CASRTGKYTGELFF | TGTGCCAGCAGAACCGGGAAGTACACCGGGGAGCTGTTTTTT
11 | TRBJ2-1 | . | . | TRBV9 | CAGGTGEEQFF | TGTGCCGGGGGGACCGGGGAAGAGCAGTTCTTC
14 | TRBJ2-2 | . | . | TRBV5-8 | CASSLGGDTGELFF | TGTGCCAGCAGCTTGGGGGGGGACACCGGGGAGCTGTTTTTT
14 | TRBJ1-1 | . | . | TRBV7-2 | CASSLTTGNTEAFF | TGTGCCAGCAGCCTGACGACGGGTAACACTGAAGCTTTCTTT
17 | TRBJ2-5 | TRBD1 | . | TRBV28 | CASSYPRGGQGQETQYF | TGTGCCAGCAGTTACCCTCGAGGTGGACAGGGACAAGAGACCCAGTACTTC
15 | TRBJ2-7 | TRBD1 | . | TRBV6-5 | CASSVPGTGEGEQYF | TGTGCCAGCAGTGTGCCCGGGACAGGGGAAGGTGAGCAGTACTTC
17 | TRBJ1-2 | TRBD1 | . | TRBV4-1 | CASSQDDRGIRGDGYTF | TGCGCCAGCAGCCAAGACGACAGGGGGATTAGAGGAGATGGCTACACCTTC
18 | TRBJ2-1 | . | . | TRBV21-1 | CASSDDRGGEESYNEQFF | TGTGCCAGCAGCGACGATCGGGGTGGGGAGGAGTCCTACAATGAGCAGTTCTTC